This T cell receptor beta chain originates from a study of cytomegalovirus exposure and HLA in healthy donors. Study summary: Ancestry clustering placed about four fifths of under 450 genotyped donors in the Caucasian-associated cluster. Overall study findings and caveats: About 87% or about 30% of the time was how often most TCR beta V segments were productive, according to an earlier analysis. A later examination showed that TCR association rates differed by HLA locus, with DRB1 most and HLA-C fewest. Associated with cytomegalovirus, according to the listing, were some 150 TCR beta chains.

Concerning this clone: The antigen remains unidentified.

A multiplex PCR was run with 60 Vbeta primers and 13 Jbeta primers. The table came from immunoSEQ multiplex PCR; TCRdb's copy has only in-frame clones and leaves some out. The sample yields over 45,000 clones, 81% seen once. The specimen sequenced was PBMCs. This TCR came from a boy younger than 18 in good health and CMV-seropositive.

The CDR3 sequence is CASSRGGLHTDTQYF. Written as DNA, the CDR3 is TGTGCCAGCTCCCGCGGGGGACTTCACACAGATACGCAGTATTTT. This chain connects TRBV7-9 to TRBJ2-3, with 7 bases lining up with TRBD2. The CDR3 is made up of 15 amino acids. The germline gives CDR1 SEHNR, CDR2 FQNEAQ (reference sequence). J was trimmed by 2 bases and V by 8 bases; bases with no gene match: 10. The full variable domain, with the rest looked up from reference TRBV7-9 and TRBJ2-3, is DTGVSQNPRHKITKRGQNVTFRCDPISEHNRLYWYRQTLGQGPEFLTYFQNEAQLEKSRLLSDRFSAERPKGSFSTLEIQRTEQGDSAMYLCASSRGGLHTDTQYFGPGTRLTVL.